The 28 T cell receptor beta chains below all came from one sample that was sequenced in a study of blood T cell repertoires in COVID-19. Here immunoSEQ multiplex PCR was the method, and the copy in TCRdb shows in-frame clones only, minus some. This table holds about 230,000 clones, around 92% found once. Material: PBMCs or T cells enriched from blood (not recorded which). All receptors come from a woman aged 25 to 39 with acute COVID-19.

V and J are TRBV3-1 (or the pseudogene TRBV3-2) and TRBJ2-7; D uncertain. In germline, CDR1 is LGHDT, CDR2 YNNKEL (reference sequence). The CDR3 has 15 amino acids. Trimming stripped 0 bases from V and 0 bases from J, with 9 bases between. CDR3 nucleotides: TGTGCCAGCAGCCAAGATTCAGGTACCTCCTACGAGCAGTACTTC. It codes for CASSQDSGTSYEQYF.

This clone was observed a few times. CDR3 protein: CASSQVRDTGELFF. The CDR3, as DNA: TGCGCCAGCAGCCAAGTTCGGGACACCGGGGAGCTGTTTTTT. This chain uses TRBV4-3 with TRBJ2-2; D ambiguous. Trimming removed 1 base from V and 3 bases from J, with 6 bases in between. The CDR3 covers 14 residues. Germline lookup yields CDR1 LGHNA and CDR2 YSLEER.

V is TRBV7-2 and J is TRBJ2-1, with 11 bases aligning to TRBD2. The length of the CDR3 is 14 residues. Germline CDR1 and CDR2: SGHTA and FQGNSA. Germline trimming cut 1 base from V and 9 bases from J; bases unmatched to any gene: 2. The CDR3 reads CASSLVGLAGEQFF. The CDR3 DNA reads as TGTGCCAGCAGCTTAGTTGGACTAGCGGGTGAGCAGTTCTTC.

The chain combines TRBV5-1 with TRBJ1-2; maybe TRBD1 (5 bases). V shed 5 bases and J shed 2 bases, with 16 bases lying between them. The CDR3 covers 15 residues. Germline V gene data show CDR1 as SGHRS and CDR2 as YFSETQ. The CDR3 is CASRNAGGDNYGYTF. The CDR3 DNA reads TGCGCCAGCAGGAACGCCGGGGGGGACAACTATGGCTACACCTTC.

V gene TRBV7-3 combines with J gene TRBJ1-3; D is unclear. Trimming pared 5 bases from V and 3 bases from J, leaving 8 bases between. This CDR3 comprises 13 residues. Germline lookup yields CDR1 SGHTA and CDR2 FQGTGA. This chain's CDR3 is CASSLSGGNTIYF. CDR3 in DNA: TGTGCCAGCAGCCTGTCGGGTGGAAACACCATATATTTT.

The rearrangement joins TRBV3-1 (or the pseudogene TRBV3-2) to TRBJ1-5; no clear D gene. Trimming stripped 3 bases from V and 7 bases from J, with 13 bases between. CDR1 and CDR2 from the germline V gene are LGHDT and YNNKEL (reference sequence). The CDR3 covers 14 residues. As DNA, the CDR3 is TGTGCCAGCAGCCACTCGGGAGAAGGGCAGCCCCAGCATTTT. It codes for CASSHSGEGQPQHF.

The V and J genes are TRBV4-1 and TRBJ1-5; TRBD1 matches 8 bases. The CDR3 extends over 15 amino acids. Trimming took 4 bases from V and 2 from J; bases not matched to a gene: 4. CDR1 MGHRA and CDR2 YSYEKL come from the germline V gene. The CDR3 protein is CASSRDRGGNQPQHF. Here the CDR3 DNA reads TGCGCCAGCAGCCGCGACAGGGGAGGCAATCAGCCCCAGCATTTT.

Worth noting for this clone: Other DNA sequences of this sample code for an identical CDR3. This chain joins TRBV5-1 and TRBJ1-1, with D perhaps matching TRBD1 (6 bases). Germline loops: CDR1 SGHRS, CDR2 YFSETQ. The germline V and J ends were trimmed by 0 bases and 3 bases, with 9 bases remaining between them. The CDR3 has 14 residues. CDR3 sequence reads: CASSLEGGDTEAFF. CDR3 nucleotides: TGCGCCAGCAGCTTGGAAGGGGGAGACACTGAAGCTTTCTTT.

The chain uses TRBV20-1 and TRBJ1-5; D possibly corresponds to TRBD1 (5 bases). In germline, CDR1 is DFQATT, CDR2 SNEGSKA (reference sequence). CDR3 length: 14 amino acids. V was shortened by 3 bases and J by 10 bases, with 19 bases between the two germline ends. The CDR3 reads CSASSTGEYRPQHF. The DNA for the CDR3 is TGCAGTGCTAGTAGTACGGGGGAGTACCGTCCCCAGCATTTT.

This clone appeared a few times. The chain employs TRBV5-6 and TRBJ1-5; no firm D call. This CDR3 region has 15 residues. Trimming left V 1 base short and J 1 base short, with 9 bases between. CDR1 is SGHDT, CDR2 YYEEEE, per germline. CDR3 region: CASSLLRVSNQPQHF. The CDR3 DNA is TGTGCCAGCAGCTTGTTAAGAGTCAGCAATCAGCCCCAGCATTTT. The entire variable domain, with the rest obtained from reference TRBV5-6 and TRBJ1-5, is as follows: DAGVTQSPTHLIKTRGQQVTLRCSPKSGHDTVSWYQQALGQGPQFIFQYYEEEERQRGNFPDRFSGHQFPNYSSELNVNALLLGDSALYLCASSLLRVSNQPQHFGDGTRLSIL.

The chain combines TRBV5-1 with TRBJ2-2; TRBD1 matches 7 bases. This CDR3 contains 16 residues. The V gene end was trimmed by 3 bases and the J gene end by 4 bases; junction bases not matched to a gene: 9. Germline V gene lookup returns CDR1 SGHRS and CDR2 YFSETQ. CDR3 sequence: CASSSRQGMPTGELFF. The CDR3 DNA reads TGCGCCAGCAGCTCCAGACAGGGAATGCCCACCGGGGAGCTGTTTTTT.

This chain uses TRBV5-8 with TRBJ1-6; TRBD1 matches at 7 bases. The germline gives CDR1 SGHTS, CDR2 YDEGEE. The CDR3 is made up of 16 amino acids. Trimming at V came to 4 bases and at J to 5 bases, leaving 9 bases not matched to a gene. The CDR3 DNA is TGTGCCAGCAGCCGTCTGGGACAGAGAAATAATTCACCCCTCCACTTT. Translating gives CASSRLGQRNNSPLHF.

The CDR3 DNA reads TGTGCCAGTATATCCAGCACCGGGGAGCTGTTTTTT. This codes for CASISSTGELFF. The V gene is TRBV19, the J gene TRBJ2-2, with D unresolved. CDR1 is LNHDA and CDR2 is SQIVND in the germline V gene (reference sequence). V lost 7 bases and J lost 4, with 7 bases in between. The CDR3 consists of 12 residues.

The rearrangement links TRBV5-5 to TRBJ1-2; no definite D call. The CDR3 contains 13 residues. Deletions cut 7 bases from V and 4 bases from J, with 14 bases between. Germline V lookup: CDR1 SGHKS, CDR2 YYEKEE (reference sequence). Here the CDR3 reads CASQAGSPYGYTF. The CDR3 DNA reads as TGTGCCAGCCAAGCCGGGTCACCCTATGGCTACACCTTC.

The chain carries TRBV29-1 and TRBJ1-1; D may be TRBD1 (5 bases). Trimming took off 3 bases at V and 3 bases at J, with 11 bases between the two ends. This CDR3 is 13 amino acids long. Germline lookup yields CDR1 SQVTM and CDR2 ANQGSEA. The CDR3 here is CSVEGGTHTEAFF. In DNA, the CDR3 is TGCAGCGTTGAGGGGGGGACCCACACTGAAGCTTTCTTT.

V gene TRBV28 combines with J gene TRBJ2-6; TRBD1 agrees at 10 bases. J was trimmed by 2 bases and V by 4 bases; bases with no gene match: 8. The length of the CDR3 is 18 residues. Germline-derived CDR1 and CDR2 are MDHEN and SYDVKM. CDR3 in DNA: TGTGCCAGCAGTTCGAGACAGGGGGCAGTGGCTGGGGCCAACGTCCTGACTTTC. Residues: CASSSRQGAVAGANVLTF.

The rearrangement uses TRBV9 and TRBJ2-1, with TRBD1 matching 7 bases. This CDR3 region has 15 residues. Trimming cost V 4 bases and J 5 bases; bases outside gene matches: 9. Germline V lookup: CDR1 SGDLS, CDR2 YYNGEE. CDR3 amino acids: CASSPPGQSHNEQFF. CDR3 nucleotides: TGTGCCAGCAGCCCGCCGGGACAGAGCCACAATGAGCAGTTCTTC.

The chain joins TRBV16 to TRBJ1-6, with 8 positions matching TRBD1. With V trimmed by 1 base and J by 6 bases, 8 bases remained unmatched. CDR3 size: 17 residues. Germline V CDR1 and CDR2: KGHSY, FQNENV. CDR3 amino acids: CASSQWAGGPGNSPLHF. The CDR3 nucleotides read TGTGCCAGCAGCCAATGGGCAGGGGGCCCTGGTAATTCACCCCTCCACTTT.

The chain uses TRBV3-1 (or the pseudogene TRBV3-2) and TRBJ2-1; TRBD2 matches at 15 bases. Germline V gives CDR1 LGHDT, CDR2 YNNKEL (reference sequence). Losses at the gene ends were 5 bases for V and 7 bases for J; bases not matched to a gene: 6. There are 16 residues in the CDR3. The chain's CDR3 is CASSYGTSGGRNEQFF. Written as DNA, the CDR3 is TGTGCCAGCAGCTACGGGACTAGCGGGGGGAGGAATGAGCAGTTCTTC.

In its sample, this clone was seen once. This rearrangement joins TRBV30 to TRBJ1-5; 8 bases line up with TRBD1. Germline V gene sequence: CDR1 GTSNPN, CDR2 SVGIG (reference sequence). V gave up 0 bases and J gave up 8 bases; unmatched junction bases: 12. The CDR3 covers 16 residues. The CDR3 sequence is CAWSVLSGRGREPQHF. Here the CDR3 DNA reads TGTGCCTGGAGTGTACTCAGTGGCAGGGGGCGTGAGCCCCAGCATTTT.

The V gene is TRBV11-2, the J gene TRBJ1-2; D not resolved. CDR3 length: 15 amino acids. From germline, CDR1 is SGHAT and CDR2 FQNNGV. Trimming left V 6 bases short and J 3 bases short, with 17 bases between. The CDR3 nucleotides are TGTGCCAGCAGTTTACAAACCGGGATTTACTATGGCTACACCTTC. Translation gives CASSLQTGIYYGYTF.

The gene calls are TRBV19 and TRBJ2-1; TRBD1 agrees at 10 bases. Looked up from germline, CDR1 is LNHDA and CDR2 is SQIVND (reference sequence). This CDR3 is 15 amino acids long. V lost 3 bases and J lost 8; bases outside the gene matches: 7. The CDR3 coding sequence is TGTGCCAGTAGTATCGGACAGGGGGATCGGGATGAGCAGTTCTTC. Amino acid sequence: CASSIGQGDRDEQFF.

The rearrangement links TRBV19 to TRBJ1-3; unclear D gene. The germline V gene has CDR1 LNHDA and CDR2 SQIVND (reference sequence). V dropped 7 bases and J dropped 5 bases, with 15 bases sitting between them. The CDR3 covers 14 residues. The CDR3 DNA follows: TGTGCCAGTAACCTAGAGGGCTCCAGAAACACCATATATTTT. Translating it yields CASNLEGSRNTIYF.

The chain joins TRBV13 to TRBJ1-2; unclear D gene. Trimming took 5 bases from V and 2 from J, leaving 12 bases between them. CDR3 size: 14 residues. Germline-derived CDR1 and CDR2 are PRHDT and FYEKMQ (reference sequence). CDR3 amino acids: CASSPVAENYGYTF. The CDR3 DNA is TGTGCCAGCAGCCCAGTAGCGGAAAACTATGGCTACACCTTC.

The chain has TRBV4-2 and TRBJ2-5; TRBD2 aligns across 7 bases. CDR3 length equals 15 residues. Germline CDR1 LGHNA, CDR2 YNFKEQ. The V gene end was trimmed by 0 bases and the J gene end by 2 bases; junction bases not matched to a gene: 3. The CDR3 spells CASSQEGGWQETQYF. For the CDR3, the DNA is TGTGCCAGCAGCCAAGAGGGGGGGTGGCAAGAGACCCAGTACTTC.

The chain carries TRBV18 and TRBJ2-3, with D tentatively TRBD2 (6 bases). With 4 bases removed from V and 5 bases from J, the gap between germline ends came to 7 bases. Germline CDR1 is KGHSH and CDR2 is LQKENI. The CDR3 runs to 12 residues. The CDR3 region is CASSRREDTQYF. For the CDR3, the DNA is TGTGCCAGCTCACGGAGGGAAGATACGCAGTATTTT.

This clone has only one observation. The chain combines TRBV6-5 with TRBJ1-2; a possible D gene is TRBD1 (6 bases). CDR1 is MNHEY, CDR2 SVGAGI, per germline. Trimming stripped 5 bases from V and 3 bases from J, with 13 bases between. The CDR3 runs 14 residues. CDR3 sequence: CASSRQDRYYGYTF. The CDR3 DNA is TGTGCCAGCAGTCGACAGGATCGTTACTATGGCTACACCTTC.

V and J are TRBV5-1 and TRBJ2-3, with D tentatively TRBD2 (5 bases). CDR3 length: 16 amino acids. V was shortened by 4 bases and J by 6 bases, with 21 bases between the two germline ends. CDR1 is SGHRS, CDR2 YFSETQ, per germline. CDR3 bases: TGCGCCAGCAGCCCGGGATCCAGAGGCACGCGGGATACGCAGTATTTT. This translates into CASSPGSRGTRDTQYF.